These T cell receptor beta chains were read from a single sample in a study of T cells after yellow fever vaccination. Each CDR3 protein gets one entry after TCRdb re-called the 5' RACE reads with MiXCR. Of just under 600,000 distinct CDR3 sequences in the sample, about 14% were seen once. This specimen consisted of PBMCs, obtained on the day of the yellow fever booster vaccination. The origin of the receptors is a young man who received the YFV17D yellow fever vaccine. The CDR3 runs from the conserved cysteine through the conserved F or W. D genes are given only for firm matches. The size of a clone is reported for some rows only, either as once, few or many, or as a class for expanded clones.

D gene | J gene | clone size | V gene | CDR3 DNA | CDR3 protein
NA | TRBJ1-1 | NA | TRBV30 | TGTGCCTGGAATCTGTACAGGGACACTGAAGCTTTCTTT | CAWNLYRDTEAFF
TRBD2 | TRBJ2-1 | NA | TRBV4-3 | TGCGCCAGCAGCCAAGAGCCTAGCGGGAGGGCTATAAGTGGTGAGCAGTTCTTC | CASSQEPSGRAISGEQFF
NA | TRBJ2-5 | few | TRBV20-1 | TGCAGTGCTCTCGTAGACAGCCAAGAGACCCAGTACTTC | CSALVDSQETQYF
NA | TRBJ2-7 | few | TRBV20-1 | TGCAGTGCTAGAAATATAGCCCAAGCTAACTACGAGCAGTACTTC | CSARNIAQANYEQYF
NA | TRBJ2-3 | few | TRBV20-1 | TGCAGTGCTAGACTTAGGGGCACAGATACGCAGTATTTT | CSARLRGTDTQYF
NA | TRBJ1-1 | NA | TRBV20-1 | TGCAGTGCTAGATCCAACAGGGCGAACACTGAAGCTTTCTTT | CSARSNRANTEAFF
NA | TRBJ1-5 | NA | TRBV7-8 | TGTGCCAGCAGTCCAGCGGGGGGCGGGGCCCGACCCCAGCATTTT | CASSPAGGGARPQHF
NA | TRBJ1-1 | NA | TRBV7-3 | TGTGCCAGCAGCTTAAGAGGACAGCCCGAAGTAGTGAACACTGAAGCTTTCTTT | CASSLRGQPEVVNTEAFF
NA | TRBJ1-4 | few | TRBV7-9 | TGTGCCAGCAGCTTACCAGCAACTAATGAAAAACTGTTTTTT | CASSLPATNEKLFF
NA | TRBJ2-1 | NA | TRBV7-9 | TGTGCCAGCAGCTTAGATATGTTGTATGAGCAGTTCTTC | CASSLDMLYEQFF
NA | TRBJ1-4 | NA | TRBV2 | TGTGCCAGCAGTGTCGGGGTTGTTGCTAATGAAAAACTGTTTTTT | CASSVGVVANEKLFF
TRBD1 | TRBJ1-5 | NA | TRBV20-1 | TGCAGTGCTAGACTGACAGGGATCGGCAATCAGCCCCAGCATTTT | CSARLTGIGNQPQHF
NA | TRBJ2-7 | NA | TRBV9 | TGTGCCAGCAGCGTAGGGGCCGGGACTGCTGTCTACGAGCAGTACTTC | CASSVGAGTAVYEQYF
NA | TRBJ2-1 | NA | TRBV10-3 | TGTGCCATCAGTGAATCGGCGGGGCTGGTCGACAATGAGCAGTTCTTC | CAISESAGLVDNEQFF
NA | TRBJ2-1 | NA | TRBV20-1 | TGCAGTGCTAGAGATCCCCGCCCCTACAATGAGCAGTTCTTC | CSARDPRPYNEQFF
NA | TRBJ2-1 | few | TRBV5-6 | TGTGCCAGCAGCTTGGCGGGAGTGGCCGATGAGCAGTTCTTC | CASSLAGVADEQFF
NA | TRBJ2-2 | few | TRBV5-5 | TGTGCCAGCAGCTTGGGCCCTAGCGTGGCCACCGGGGAGCTGTTTTTT | CASSLGPSVATGELFF
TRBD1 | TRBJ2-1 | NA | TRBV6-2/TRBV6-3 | TGTGCCAGCAGTCATAGATGGGACAGAGGAGGCCCGGGACAGTTCTTC | CASSHRWDRGGPGQFF
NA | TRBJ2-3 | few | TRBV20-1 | TGCAGTGCTAGTACAGTCGCAGATACGCAGTATTTT | CSASTVADTQYF
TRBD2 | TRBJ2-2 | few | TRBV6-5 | TGTGCCAGCAGTTACTCCTTTCGTGGTAGCGGGAGTTCCGGGGAGCTGTTTTTT | CASSYSFRGSGSSGELFF
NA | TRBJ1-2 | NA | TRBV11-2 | TGTGCCAGCAGCAAAGGGAACTATGGCTACACCTTC | CASSKGNYGYTF
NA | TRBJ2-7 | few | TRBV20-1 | TGCAGTGCTAAGCGACAGGAGTGGGAGCAGTACTTC | CSAKRQEWEQYF
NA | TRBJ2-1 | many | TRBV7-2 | TGTGCCAGCAGCTTAGGATTAGCGACCTACAATGAGCAGTTCTTC | CASSLGLATYNEQFF
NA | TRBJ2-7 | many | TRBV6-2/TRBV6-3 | TGTGCCAGCAGTTACGAGGGCTACGAGCAGTACTTC | CASSYEGYEQYF
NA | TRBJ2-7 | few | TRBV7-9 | TGTGCCAGCAGCCCCCATAGGGACGAGCAGTACTTC | CASSPHRDEQYF
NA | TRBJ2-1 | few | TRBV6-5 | TGTGCCAGCAGTTCCGACGGACGCGGACGGGAGCAGTTCTTC | CASSSDGRGREQFF
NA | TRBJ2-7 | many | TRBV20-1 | TGCAGTGCTAGGGCAGTAGGCTACGAGCAGTACTTC | CSARAVGYEQYF
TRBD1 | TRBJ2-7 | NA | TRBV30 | TGTGCCTGGAGTGCCCAGGACAGGGATGACCACGAGCAGTACTTC | CAWSAQDRDDHEQYF
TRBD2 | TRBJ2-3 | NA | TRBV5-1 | TGCGCCAGCAGCTTCTGGACTAGCGGGATGAGTAGCACAGATACGCAGTATTTT | CASSFWTSGMSSTDTQYF
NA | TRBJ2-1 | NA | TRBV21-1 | TGTGCCAGCAGCACCCGGACTAGCGGGAGCGATGAGCAGTTCTTC | CASSTRTSGSDEQFF
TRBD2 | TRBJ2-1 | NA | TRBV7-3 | TGTGCCAGCAGCCCCGGGGGGGGAGCTACTAATGAGCAGTTCTTC | CASSPGGGATNEQFF
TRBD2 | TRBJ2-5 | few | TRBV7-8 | TGTGCCAGCAGCTTAGCGAGCGGGAGGAACCAAGAGACCCAGTACTTC | CASSLASGRNQETQYF
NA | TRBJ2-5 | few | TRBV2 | TGTGCCAGCAGGGACACCCAAGAGACCCAGTACTTC | CASRDTQETQYF
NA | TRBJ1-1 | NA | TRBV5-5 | TGTGCCAGCAGCCAGGCCCTAGAGGCTGAAGCTTTCTTT | CASSQALEAEAFF
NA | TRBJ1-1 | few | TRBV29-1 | TGCAGCGTTAAGAGGGGAGGTGACACTGAAGCTTTCTTT | CSVKRGGDTEAFF
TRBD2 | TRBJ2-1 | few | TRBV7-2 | TGTGCCAGCAGCTTAGGTCGCGGGAGTGGGTACAATGAGCAGTTCTTC | CASSLGRGSGYNEQFF
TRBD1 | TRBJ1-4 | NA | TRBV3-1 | TGTGCCAGCAGCCTTGACTTGGGGACAGATGAAAAACTGTTTTTT | CASSLDLGTDEKLFF
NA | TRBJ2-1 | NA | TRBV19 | TGTGCCAGTAGTATGAGAGACAATGAGCAGTTCTTC | CASSMRDNEQFF
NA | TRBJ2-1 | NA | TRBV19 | TGTGCCAGTAGTGCGTATAGGGATGAGCAGTTCTTC | CASSAYRDEQFF
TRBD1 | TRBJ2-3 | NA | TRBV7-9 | TGTGCCAGCAGCTCGGGACAGGGAGATCCGGGGACGGATACGCAGTATTTT | CASSSGQGDPGTDTQYF
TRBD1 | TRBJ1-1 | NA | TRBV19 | TGTGCCAGTAGAGACAGGGAGGGCACTGAAGCTTTCTTT | CASRDREGTEAFF
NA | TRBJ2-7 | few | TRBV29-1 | TGCAGCGTTGAACAGAACTACGAGCAGTACTTC | CSVEQNYEQYF
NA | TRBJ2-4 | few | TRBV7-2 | TGTGCCAGCAGCCTAAGTAGTGTAGCCAAAAACATTCAGTACTTC | CASSLSSVAKNIQYF
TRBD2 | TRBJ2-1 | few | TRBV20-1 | TGCAGTGCTATTAGGCTAGCGGGAGAAAATGAGCAGTTCTTC | CSAIRLAGENEQFF
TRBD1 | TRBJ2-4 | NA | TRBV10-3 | TGTGCCATCAGTGAGTCGGAAACAGGGGGCGAAAACATTCAGTACTTC | CAISESETGGENIQYF
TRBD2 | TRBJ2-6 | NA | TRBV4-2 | TGTGCCAGCAGCCAAGATGGACTAGCTGGGGCCAACGTCCTGACTTTC | CASSQDGLAGANVLTF
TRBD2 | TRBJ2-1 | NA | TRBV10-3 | TGTGCCATCAGTGAGTCGGATGGACTAGCGGGATCCCCCTACTCCTACAATGAGCAGTTCTTC | CAISESDGLAGSPYSYNEQFF